This entry describes one TCR beta chain. Losses at the gene ends were 2 bases for V and 10 bases for J; bases not matched to a gene: 5. Germline CDR1 SGHTA, CDR2 FQGNSA. The CDR3 is 13 residues long. The data derive from a study of molecular identifiers for immune sequencing clone quantification. One entry per CDR3 protein, called by TCRdb with MiXCR from the PCR reads. Counted here are some 680,000 distinct CDR3 sequences, about 25% occurring once; the ten biggest clones make up 0.7% to 0.95%. This sequence joins TRBV7-2 and TRBJ2-3; 8 positions match TRBD2. The sample consisted of naive CD8+ T cells from blood, with Jurkat cell RNA spiked in. Regarding subset: FACS-sorted CD8+CD4-CCR7+CD45RA+ naive T cells. The receptor's source is a human donor in good health. Some libraries in this study had Jurkat cell RNA spiked in. CDR3 nucleotide sequence: TGTGCCAGCAGCTTATCAGCGGGAGAATCGCAGTATTTT. Amino acid sequence: CASSLSAGESQYF.